This T cell receptor beta chain stems from a study of T cell clonality in common variable immunodeficiency. Most patients and controls had Caucasian heritage. This clone was seen many times. Antigen specificity is unknown. The CDR3 goes on 3 residues after the read ends, and that part is filled in from the germline J gene. The repertoire was sequenced with immunoSEQ multiplex PCR; TCRdb's copy has only in-frame clones and lacks some. The sample was found to contain under 45,000 clones, and every one recurs. The CDR3 is made up of 16 amino acids. Trimming cost V 5 bases and J 5 bases; bases outside gene matches: 9. CDR1 and CDR2 (germline): SGHVS, FQNEAQ. Regarding the study as a whole: T cell subpopulation sequencing would be needed to explain CVID clonality. Common variable immunodeficiency TCR beta sequences reportedly had fewer deletions and N-nucleotide insertions.

Material for sequencing was peripheral blood mononuclear cells. This TCR was recovered from a person aged 18 to 70 in good health. The chain links TRBV7-8 to TRBJ2-5, with 12 bases fitting TRBD1. Partial CDR3 DNA: TGTGCCAGCAGCAGAGGCCGGGACAGGGGGCCGGAGACC. Translating gives CASSRGRDRGPET. From start to end, the CDR3 is CASSRGRDRGPETQYF.